A single sample is the source of the 28 T cell receptor beta chains below, sequenced in a study of blood T cell repertoires in COVID-19. Sequencing was performed with immunoSEQ multiplex PCR; in TCRdb, only in-frame clones are kept and a portion is missing. The table lists hundreds of thousands of clones, 85% to 90% of them singletons. The sequenced sample consisted of PBMCs or T cells enriched from blood (not recorded which). These receptors all stem from a man aged 30 to 45 who had recovered from COVID-19.

The chain carries TRBV19 and TRBJ2-1; possible D gene TRBD2, 5 bases. The V end was cut by 5 bases, the J end by 8 bases, with 13 bases between. Germline CDR1 and CDR2: LNHDA and SQIVND (reference sequence). CDR3 length equals 13 residues. The CDR3 region is CASSRTLRDEQFF. For the CDR3, the DNA is TGTGCCAGTAGTCGGACGTTGCGGGATGAGCAGTTCTTC.

CDR3 region: CASSLRFYEQYF. CDR3 coding DNA: TGTGCCAGCAGTCTCCGTTTCTACGAGCAGTACTTC. The chain couples TRBV28 to TRBJ2-7; no clear D. The CDR3 runs 12 residues. V was pared by 5 bases and J by 3 bases, with 8 bases between. Germline-derived CDR1 and CDR2 are MDHEN and SYDVKM.

This chain links TRBV28 with TRBJ1-2; D might be TRBD1 (5 bases). The CDR3 has 13 amino acids. The V gene's germline CDR1 is MDHEN and CDR2 SYDVKM. V shed 11 bases and J shed 1 base, with 14 bases lying between them. CDR3 nucleotides: TGTGCCGGATCGACAGATATTAACTATGGCTACACCTTC. Translated: CAGSTDINYGYTF.

The J gene is TRBJ1-1, the V gene TRBV19; the D is unclear. With 7 bases removed from V and 1 base from J, the gap between germline ends came to 10 bases. Looked up from germline, CDR1 is LNHDA and CDR2 is SQIVND (reference sequence). This CDR3 is built from 13 residues. The CDR3 loop is CASTQKKNTEAFF. CDR3 bases: TGTGCCAGTACCCAGAAGAAGAACACTGAAGCTTTCTTT.

The V call is TRBV27, the J call TRBJ1-1; the match to TRBD1 covers 11 bases. The CDR3 length is 15 residues. Germline-derived CDR1 and CDR2 are MNHEY and SMNVEV (reference sequence). The V gene end was trimmed by 5 bases and the J gene end by 4 bases; junction bases not matched to a gene: 6. The CDR3 nucleotides are TGTGCCAGCAGTCATGGGACAGGGGGTGGCACTGAAGCTTTCTTT. It specifies CASSHGTGGGTEAFF.

In this sample, this clone turned up a few times. The chain couples TRBV2 to TRBJ2-7; tentatively, D is TRBD2 (6 bases). CDR1 and CDR2 from the germline V gene are SNHLY and FYNNEI. V lost 6 bases and J 0 bases, leaving 12 bases between the germline ends. This CDR3 is 14 amino acids long. CDR3 DNA: TGTGCCAGCAGGAAGCGGGCACACTCCTACGAGCAGTACTTC. This codes for CASRKRAHSYEQYF.

The rearrangement links TRBV7-9 to TRBJ2-1; TRBD2 aligns across 8 bases. The CDR3 consists of 16 residues. CDR1 and CDR2 from the germline V gene are SEHNR and FQNEAQ (reference sequence). Losses at the gene ends were 1 base for V and 3 bases for J; bases not matched to a gene: 5. CDR3 bases: TGTGCCAGCAGCTTAGACCCGGGACTAGGCTACAATGAGCAGTTCTTC. Its protein is CASSLDPGLGYNEQFF.

The chain combines TRBV6-5 with TRBJ1-2; a weak D match, TRBD1 (6 bases). CDR3 size: 15 residues. V was pared by 8 bases and J by 3 bases, with 19 bases between. Looked up from germline, CDR1 is MNHEY and CDR2 is SVGAGI. CDR3 amino acids: CASSPEGGGHYGYTF. The DNA for the CDR3 is TGTGCCAGCTCACCCGAGGGGGGGGGCCACTATGGCTACACCTTC.

V gene TRBV18 combines with J gene TRBJ2-3, with D unclear. Germline V lookup: CDR1 KGHSH, CDR2 LQKENI. The CDR3 is 13 amino acids. Trimming cost V 1 base and J 5 bases, with 7 bases left between them. DNA of the CDR3: TGTGCCAGCTCACCACGAGGCATAGATACGCAGTATTTT. This translates into CASSPRGIDTQYF. The variable domain in full, completed from reference TRBV18 and TRBJ2-3, reads NAGVMQNPRHLVRRRGQEARLRCSPMKGHSHVYWYRQLPEEGLKFMVYLQKENIIDESGMPKERFSAEFPKEGPSILRIQQVVRGDSAAYFCASSPRGIDTQYFGPGTRLTVL.

V is TRBV7-9 and J is TRBJ1-2, with D perhaps TRBD1 (5 bases). Germline V lookup: CDR1 SEHNR, CDR2 FQNEAQ (reference sequence). This CDR3 spans 16 amino acids. V was clipped by 3 bases and J by 4 bases, with 18 bases between them. CDR3 protein: CASSFEEPRGIYGYTF. The CDR3 DNA reads TGTGCCAGCAGCTTTGAAGAGCCTCGGGGGATCTATGGCTACACCTTC. Full variable domain (remainder filled in from reference TRBV7-9 and TRBJ1-2): DTGVSQNPRHKITKRGQNVTFRCDPISEHNRLYWYRQTLGQGPEFLTYFQNEAQLEKSRLLSDRFSAERPKGSFSTLEIQRTEQGDSAMYLCASSFEEPRGIYGYTFGSGTRLTVV.

The gene calls are TRBV5-1 and TRBJ2-7; TRBD1 might be the D (6 bases). CDR1 and CDR2 (germline): SGHRS, YFSETQ. V dropped 0 bases and J dropped 6 bases, with 10 bases sitting between them. The CDR3 contains 13 residues. CDR3 loop: CASSLVTGSEQYF. The CDR3 DNA follows: TGCGCCAGCAGCTTGGTTACAGGGAGCGAGCAGTACTTC.

In this sample, this clone turned up once. This chain connects TRBV18 to TRBJ2-7, with TRBD2 identical over 7 bases. The CDR3 length is 12 residues. In germline, CDR1 is KGHSH, CDR2 LQKENI. V lost 2 bases, J lost 12 bases, and 7 bases stayed unmatched. CDR3 nucleotides: TGTGCCAGCTCACCAGAGAGCGGGATTCTGTACTTC. As protein: CASSPESGILYF.

The chain is built from TRBV6-4 and TRBJ1-6; TRBD1 agrees at 9 bases. The CDR3 covers 15 residues. The trim removed 4 bases at V and 10 bases at J, leaving 8 bases unmatched. CDR1 is MRHNA and CDR2 is SNTAGT in the germline V gene. The CDR3 here is CASSVLGQGESPLHF. In DNA form, the CDR3 reads TGTGCCAGCAGTGTCCTGGGACAGGGTGAATCACCCCTCCACTTT.

CDR3 sequence: CATSSAGTGPYEQYF. The CDR3, as DNA: TGTGCCACCAGCAGCGCCGGGACAGGGCCATACGAGCAGTACTTC. J is TRBJ2-7 and V is TRBV15; 9 nucleotides align to TRBD1. CDR1 and CDR2 from the germline V gene are LNHNV and YYDKDF (reference sequence). The CDR3 is made up of 15 amino acids. V gave up 3 bases and J gave up 4 bases; unmatched junction bases: 7. The complete variable domain, with remaining parts taken from reference TRBV15 and TRBJ2-7, reads DAMVIQNPRYQVTQFGKPVTLSCSQTLNHNVMYWYQQKSSQAPKLLFHYYDKDFNNEADTPDNFQSRRPNTSFCFLDIRSPGLGDTAMYLCATSSAGTGPYEQYFGPGTRLTVT.

This sequence joins TRBV7-9 and TRBJ2-5; maybe TRBD1 (6 bases). The CDR3 extends over 18 amino acids. Germline values: CDR1 SEHNR, CDR2 FQNEAQ (reference sequence). Trimming took 6 bases from V and 1 from J, leaving 24 bases between them. The CDR3 nucleotides read TGTGCCAGCAGATTGGGGGCTATAGAGGGAGTGGGCCAAGAGACCCAGTACTTC. Its translation is CASRLGAIEGVGQETQYF.

The chain joins TRBV13 to TRBJ2-5; TRBD2 matches at 7 bases. This CDR3 spans 17 amino acids. Germline values: CDR1 PRHDT, CDR2 FYEKMQ (reference sequence). The V and J ends lost 0 bases and 0 bases, in that order; junction bases with no gene match: 7. The CDR3 coding sequence is TGTGCCAGCAGCTTAGGCCCCATGACTAGCCACCAAGAGACCCAGTACTTC. It specifies CASSLGPMTSHQETQYF.

The chain has TRBV5-6 and TRBJ2-7; D perhaps matches TRBD1 (6 bases). Trimming took 4 bases from V and 3 from J, leaving 14 bases between them. Germline CDR1 reads SGHDT; CDR2 reads YYEEEE. This CDR3 is built from 14 residues. In nucleotides, the CDR3 is TGTGCCAGCAGCGCGTGGGGACAACACTACGAGCAGTACTTC. Encoded protein: CASSAWGQHYEQYF.

This clone was recorded only once. The gene calls are TRBV20-1 and TRBJ1-2, with D unclear. In germline, CDR1 is DFQATT, CDR2 SNEGSKA (reference sequence). The CDR3 consists of 13 residues. The V end was cut by 3 bases, the J end by 0 bases, with 8 bases between. The CDR3 protein is CSASAGANYGYTF. The CDR3 DNA is TGCAGTGCTAGTGCCGGAGCTAACTATGGCTACACCTTC.

The chain combines TRBV30 with TRBJ1-4, with a tentative D call TRBD1 (6 bases). The CDR3 has 15 residues. V was clipped by 4 bases and J by 3 bases, with 15 bases between them. The germline V gene has CDR1 GTSNPN and CDR2 SVGIG (reference sequence). The CDR3 coding sequence is TGTGCCTGGACCCTGGGGGGGGCCGCTAATGAAAAACTGTTTTTT. This translates into CAWTLGGAANEKLFF.

This chain uses TRBV28 with TRBJ2-7; no clear D gene. The V gene lost 3 bases and the J gene lost 3 bases, with 6 bases spanning the gap. The CDR3 spans 12 residues. CDR1 is MDHEN and CDR2 is SYDVKM in the germline V gene. The CDR3 DNA reads TGTGCCAGCAGTTTGAGTGACTACGAGCAGTACTTC. This codes for CASSLSDYEQYF.

The chain combines TRBV13 with TRBJ1-2, with 9 bases fitting TRBD1. With V trimmed by 5 bases and J by 7 bases, 14 bases remained unmatched. The CDR3 is made up of 16 amino acids. The germline gives CDR1 PRHDT, CDR2 FYEKMQ (reference sequence). The CDR3, as DNA: TGTGCCAGCAGCCCCCCCAGGACAGGGGTACGTCCTGGCTACACCTTC. Translated: CASSPPRTGVRPGYTF. The full variable domain, its missing parts supplied by reference TRBV13 and TRBJ1-2, is AAGVIQSPRHLIKEKRETATLKCYPIPRHDTVYWYQQGPGQDPQFLISFYEKMQSDKGSIPDRFSAQQFSDYHSELNMSSLELGDSALYFCASSPPRTGVRPGYTFGSGTRLTVV.

V gene TRBV6-5 combines with J gene TRBJ1-1, with 7 nucleotides matching TRBD1. V trimming: 2 bases; J trimming: 3 bases; junction bases outside the gene matches: 6. Germline V gene lookup returns CDR1 MNHEY and CDR2 SVGAGI. The CDR3 extends over 15 amino acids. The CDR3 region has the DNA TGTGCCAGCAGTTACCGGCAGGGGGTGGACACTGAAGCTTTCTTT. Amino acids: CASSYRQGVDTEAFF.

In its sample, this clone was seen once. This chain joins TRBV18 and TRBJ1-6, with D possibly matching TRBD1 (6 bases). This CDR3 comprises 13 residues. Germline CDR1 KGHSH, CDR2 LQKENI. Between the trimmed V and J ends, which lost 2 bases and 9 bases, there was a span of 8 bases. In DNA, the CDR3 is TGTGCCAGCTCACCAAACAGGGCTTCACCCCTCCACTTT. The encoded protein is CASSPNRASPLHF.

The chain combines TRBV29-1 with TRBJ1-2, with 9 bases lining up with TRBD1. Germline-derived CDR1 and CDR2 are SQVTM and ANQGSEA. V trimming: 7 bases; J trimming: 3 bases; junction bases outside the gene matches: 6. This CDR3 is 13 amino acids long. The CDR3 spells CSARQGVDYGYTF. In DNA, the CDR3 is TGCAGCGCCCGACAGGGGGTAGACTATGGCTACACCTTC. The variable domain in full, with the rest retrieved from reference TRBV29-1 and TRBJ1-2, is SAVISQKPSRDICQRGTSLTIQCQVDSQVTMMFWYRQQPGQSLTLIATANQGSEATYESGFVIDKFPISRPNLTFSTLTVSNMSPEDSSIYLCSARQGVDYGYTFGSGTRLTVV.

CDR3 in DNA: TGTGCCAGCAGTTTGACTTATCAGGGGGCGCACTATGGCTACACCTTC. This gives the protein CASSLTYQGAHYGYTF. This chain joins TRBV28 and TRBJ1-2, with 8 bases lining up with TRBD1. The V and J ends lost 3 bases and 3 bases, in that order; junction bases with no gene match: 9. The CDR3 covers 16 residues. CDR1 and CDR2 (germline): MDHEN, SYDVKM.

The V and J genes are TRBV7-2 and TRBJ1-1; D ambiguous. Trimming stripped 3 bases from V and 2 bases from J, with 7 bases between. Germline lookup yields CDR1 SGHTA and CDR2 FQGNSA. CDR3 length: 13 amino acids. CDR3: CASSFLYNTEAFF. CDR3 nucleotide sequence: TGTGCCAGCAGCTTTTTGTATAACACTGAAGCTTTCTTT.

CDR3 loop: CASSQDFGGSTDTQYF. CDR3 nucleotides: TGCGCCAGCAGCCAAGATTTTGGCGGGAGCACAGATACGCAGTATTTT. The genes are TRBV4-1 and TRBJ2-3; perhaps TRBD2 as D (5 bases). Germline CDR1 and CDR2: MGHRA and YSYEKL. The CDR3 runs 16 residues. Trimming took off 0 bases at V and 0 bases at J, with 10 bases between the two ends.

This chain joins TRBV12-5 and TRBJ2-5, with 7 bases fitting TRBD2. Germline loops: CDR1 LGHNT, CDR2 FRNRAP. The CDR3 is made up of 16 amino acids. The V and J ends lost 1 base and 3 bases, in that order; junction bases with no gene match: 8. CDR3 nucleotide sequence: TGTGCTAGTGGTTTGGAAAAATTGGGACTAAAAGAGACCCAGTACTTC. This encodes CASGLEKLGLKETQYF.